The 17 T cell receptor beta chains below were found in one sample sequenced in a study of cytomegalovirus exposure and HLA in healthy donors. 13 Jbeta primers and 60 Vbeta primers were used for the PCR. TCRdb keeps only in-frame clones here, not all; method: immunoSEQ multiplex PCR. The table shows around 150,000 clones, with around 72% occurring only once. Sequencing was done on a sample of PBMCs. These receptors came from a man aged 18 to 29 in good health and CMV-seronegative.

CDR3 amino acids: CASRPGLAPRALVQFF. DNA of the CDR3: TGCGCCAGCAGGCCCGGACTAGCCCCCAGGGCTTTGGTGCAGTTCTTC. This chain uses TRBV23-1 with TRBJ2-1, with TRBD2 matching over 8 bases. TRBV23-1 is an open reading frame whose function is uncertain. V gave up 6 bases and J gave up 12 bases; unmatched junction bases: 19. This CDR3 region has 16 residues.

The chain joins TRBV9 to TRBJ2-5; D gene ambiguous. The CDR3 contains 13 residues. Germline V gene data show CDR1 as SGDLS and CDR2 as YYNGEE. V was trimmed by 2 bases and J by 5 bases, leaving 10 bases between them. CDR3 loop: CASSVHYGETQYF. The CDR3 nucleotides read TGTGCCAGCAGCGTCCATTACGGGGAGACCCAGTACTTC.

The chain recombines TRBV9 with TRBJ2-1; TRBD2 matches 7 bases. CDR3 length: 13 amino acids. Germline-derived CDR1 and CDR2 are SGDLS and YYNGEE. V was pared by 7 bases and J by 2 bases, with 3 bases of the junction left unmatched. CDR3 nucleotides: TGTGCCAGCGGTAGCGGGCCCTACAATGAGCAGTTCTTC. Its translation: CASGSGPYNEQFF.

The gene calls are TRBV9 and TRBJ1-3; 10 bases align to TRBD1. Unmatched junction bases numbered 14, after V lost 4 bases and J lost 1 base. The germline V gene has CDR1 SGDLS and CDR2 YYNGEE. The CDR3 extends over 19 amino acids. CDR3 in amino acids: CASSPLGTGAAESGNTIYF. CDR3 bases: TGTGCCAGCAGCCCCCTCGGGACAGGGGCGGCGGAGTCTGGAAACACCATATATTTT. The full variable domain, with the rest looked up from reference TRBV9 and TRBJ1-3, is DSGVTQTPKHLITATGQRVTLRCSPRSGDLSVYWYQQSLDQGLQFLIQYYNGEERAKGNILERFSAQQFPDLHSELNLSSLELGDSALYFCASSPLGTGAAESGNTIYFGEGSWLTVV.

The chain is built from TRBV6-4 and TRBJ2-6, with D maybe TRBD1 (6 bases). This CDR3 region has 14 residues. V was cut by 2 bases and J by 10 bases, with 12 bases left in between. From germline, CDR1 is MRHNA and CDR2 SNTAGT. CDR3 protein: CASSDPERGNVLTF. The CDR3 nucleotides read TGTGCCAGCAGTGACCCAGAGAGGGGGAACGTCCTGACTTTC.

This rearrangement joins TRBV7-2 to TRBJ2-5, with a weak D call TRBD1 (6 bases). The CDR3 consists of 13 residues. Trimming removed 3 bases from V and 3 bases from J, with 8 bases in between. Germline V gives CDR1 SGHTA, CDR2 FQGNSA. CDR3 residues: CASSFAGEETQYF. The CDR3 nucleotides read TGTGCCAGCAGCTTCGCAGGGGAAGAGACCCAGTACTTC. Full variable domain (rest looked up from reference TRBV7-2 and TRBJ2-5): GAGVSQSPSNKVTEKGKDVELRCDPISGHTALYWYRQSLGQGLEFLIYFQGNSAPDKSGLPSDRFSAERTGGSVSTLTIQRTQQEDSAVYLCASSFAGEETQYFGPGTRLLVL.

This clone showed up just a few times. This chain joins TRBV10-1 and TRBJ2-1; 8 positions agree with TRBD1. Trimming cost V 5 bases and J 2 bases; bases outside gene matches: 5. Germline CDR1 reads WNHNN; CDR2 reads SYGVQD (reference sequence). The CDR3 sequence is 15 residues long. The CDR3 region is CASSPGQGTYNEQFF. CDR3 sequence (DNA): TGCGCCAGCAGTCCCGGACAGGGCACCTACAATGAGCAGTTCTTC.

The chain links TRBV6-5 to TRBJ2-1, with 7 nucleotides matching TRBD2. The CDR3 is 15 residues long. V gave up 6 bases and J gave up 7 bases; unmatched junction bases: 12. The germline V gene encodes CDR1 MNHEY and CDR2 SVGAGI. The CDR3 sequence is CASRTGTNPLNEQFF. CDR3 bases: TGTGCCAGCAGAACCGGGACTAACCCGCTGAATGAGCAGTTCTTC.

The CDR3 reads CAWAPGEDYGYTF. Written as DNA, the CDR3 is TGTGCCTGGGCGCCGGGGGAGGACTATGGCTACACCTTC. The chain uses TRBV30 and TRBJ1-2, with D perhaps matching TRBD1 (5 bases). The CDR3 covers 13 residues. Trimming pared 5 bases from V and 3 bases from J, leaving 13 bases between. CDR1 is GTSNPN, CDR2 SVGIG, per germline (reference sequence).

This clone was picked up one time. The J gene is TRBJ2-3, the V gene TRBV9; TRBD2 matches 11 bases. The CDR3 has 15 residues. V lost 3 bases, J lost 2 bases, and 2 bases stayed unmatched. Germline lookup yields CDR1 SGDLS and CDR2 YYNGEE. The CDR3 is CASSGLAGITDTQYF. CDR3 in DNA: TGTGCCAGCAGCGGACTAGCGGGAATCACAGATACGCAGTATTTT.

This clone has only a few counts. The rearrangement links TRBV10-3 to TRBJ2-2, with D tentatively TRBD2 (6 bases). Between the trimmed V and J ends, which lost 10 bases and 3 bases, there was a span of 15 bases. The CDR3 covers 14 residues. Germline values: CDR1 ENHRY, CDR2 SYGVKD. The CDR3 nucleotides read TGTGCCACCCACGCCGGGAGTCACACCGGGGAGCTGTTTTTT. The encoded protein is CATHAGSHTGELFF.

This clone has just a few counts. The V and J genes are TRBV9 and TRBJ1-1; a possible D gene is TRBD1 (6 bases). This CDR3 has 13 residues. Trimming took off 4 bases at V and 1 base at J, with 8 bases between the two ends. Germline CDR1 SGDLS, CDR2 YYNGEE. For the CDR3, the DNA is TGTGCCAGCAGCAAGGACAGGAACACTGAAGCTTTCTTT. It encodes CASSKDRNTEAFF.

In its sample, this clone was seen a few times. The chain recombines TRBV5-1 with TRBJ1-1; D is perhaps TRBD1 (6 bases). CDR1 is SGHRS and CDR2 is YFSETQ in the germline V gene. Trimming left V 2 bases short and J 11 bases short, with 19 bases between. The CDR3 totals 14 residues. This chain's CDR3 is CASSFGQSTRLAFF. The CDR3 DNA sequence: TGCGCCAGCAGCTTCGGACAGTCAACACGGTTGGCTTTCTTT.

The chain employs TRBV28 and TRBJ2-7, with TRBD2 as a possible D gene (6 bases). Trimming cost V 6 bases and J 7 bases, with 22 bases left between them. The CDR3 sequence is 15 residues long. CDR1 and CDR2 from the germline V gene are MDHEN and SYDVKM. CDR3 nucleotides: TGTGCCAGCAGCAGAGCCAGGGACCCCCGGGGGGAGCAGTACTTC. This sequence encodes CASSRARDPRGEQYF.

This chain uses TRBV4-1 with TRBJ2-7, with TRBD1 identical over 9 bases. There are 15 residues in the CDR3. With 4 bases clipped from V and 6 bases from J, the junction kept 10 bases outside the gene matches. Germline V gene lookup returns CDR1 MGHRA and CDR2 YSYEKL. CDR3 sequence reads: CASSLRGQGQIEQYF. DNA for the CDR3: TGCGCCAGCAGCCTCCGGGGACAGGGTCAGATCGAGCAGTACTTC.

A few counts support this clone. The rearrangement links TRBV2 to TRBJ1-1; 7 bases line up with TRBD1. Trimming cost V 3 bases and J 2 bases; bases outside gene matches: 6. The germline gives CDR1 SNHLY, CDR2 FYNNEI. This CDR3 is 15 amino acids long. As DNA, the CDR3 is TGTGCCAGCAGTGACACGACAGGGCCAAACACTGAAGCTTTCTTT. It yields the protein CASSDTTGPNTEAFF.

This clone was found once. The J gene is TRBJ1-1, the V gene TRBV11-2; D possibly corresponds to TRBD1 (5 bases). V was pared by 4 bases and J by 3 bases, with 15 bases between. The CDR3 consists of 15 residues. Germline V gives CDR1 SGHAT, CDR2 FQNNGV. CDR3 nucleotides: TGTGCCAGCAGCTCCATCAGGGAAGGGTACACTGAAGCTTTCTTT. This encodes CASSSIREGYTEAFF.